These 20 T cell receptor beta chains were sequenced from one sample in a study of blood T cell repertoires in COVID-19 (dated by TCRdb to 2020 to 2021). Library method: the immunoSEQ multiplex PCR assay. Entries here come from immuneACCESS through TCRdb and include only in-frame sequences with V and J called. Some clones fail to appear in such tables; in the studies checked, an unresolved V gene covers under half of the shortfall, and the cause of the remainder is unknown. Counted in this sample were over 250,000 clones; roughly 87% of them appeared once. About an eighth of the sample is in the top ten clones. Sequenced material: peripheral blood. The receptors shown here come from a human donor in a cohort sampled during active COVID-19.

The chain carries TRBV6-5 and TRBJ1-5, with TRBD1 matching over 11 bases. Germline CDR1 MNHEY, CDR2 SVGAGI. This CDR3 has 15 residues. The J segment lost 7 bases and the V segment lost 5 bases, leaving 7 bases of the junction unmatched. Here the CDR3 reads CASSTGQGGRQPQHF. The DNA of the CDR3 is TGTGCCAGCAGTACGGGACAGGGGGGCAGACAGCCCCAGCATTTT.

The chain joins TRBV5-1 to TRBJ2-1; 10 bases line up with TRBD2. Germline V CDR1 and CDR2: SGHRS, YFSETQ. The CDR3 totals 14 residues. J lost 4 bases, V lost 8 bases, and 6 bases had no gene match. DNA for the CDR3: TGCGCCAGTCAGACTAGCGGGCTATACAATGAGCAGTTCTTC. This gives the protein CASQTSGLYNEQFF.

V is TRBV7-2 and J is TRBJ1-1; perhaps TRBD1 as D (5 bases). Germline CDR1 reads SGHTA; CDR2 reads FQGNSA. Trimming cost V 2 bases and J 1 base, with 11 bases left between them. This CDR3 contains 15 residues. CDR3 sequence reads: CASSLYGTRNTEAFF. The CDR3 DNA sequence: TGTGCCAGCAGCTTATATGGGACTCGGAACACTGAAGCTTTCTTT.

The gene calls are TRBV6-6 and TRBJ2-2; D remains unclear. The CDR3 loop spans 11 amino acids. V lost 7 bases and J lost 5, with 5 bases in between. In germline, CDR1 is MNHNY, CDR2 SVGAGI (reference sequence). The CDR3 DNA reads TGTGCCAGCATGGAGACCGGGGAGCTGTTTTTT. It yields the protein CASMETGELFF.

V and J are TRBV5-5 and TRBJ2-3, with D possibly matching TRBD2 (6 bases). CDR3 length: 16 residues. V dropped 1 base and J dropped 2 bases, with 14 bases sitting between them. Germline V gene data show CDR1 as SGHKS and CDR2 as YYEKEE (reference sequence). CDR3 sequence: CASSLSLAGLTDTQYF. Here the CDR3 DNA reads TGTGCCAGCAGCTTGTCTCTCGCGGGACTCACAGATACGCAGTATTTT.

The rearrangement uses TRBV2 and TRBJ2-3; 10 bases map to TRBD1. The CDR3 spans 15 residues. Unmatched junction bases numbered 7, after V lost 4 bases and J lost 6 bases. Germline V gene sequence: CDR1 SNHLY, CDR2 FYNNEI. The DNA of the CDR3 is TGTGCCAGCAGTGTGGGACAGGGGAGGAGGGATACGCAGTATTTT. Amino acids: CASSVGQGRRDTQYF.

The chain couples TRBV7-2 to TRBJ2-1, with TRBD2 identical over 8 bases. The CDR3 length is 17 residues. Germline trimming cut 4 bases from V and 8 bases from J; bases unmatched to any gene: 16. CDR1 is SGHTA, CDR2 FQGNSA, per germline. The CDR3 sequence: CASSSPAGGQSGYEQFF. The CDR3 DNA sequence: TGTGCCAGCAGCTCCCCGGCGGGGGGTCAGAGTGGGTATGAGCAGTTCTTC.

The chain uses TRBV24-1 and TRBJ2-3; 8 nucleotides agree with TRBD2. The ends lost 4 bases at V and 5 bases at J; junction bases unmatched: 13. Germline loops: CDR1 KGHDR, CDR2 SFDVKD. This CDR3 has 17 amino acids. In DNA, the CDR3 is TGTGCCACCAGTGACACGAGCGGGAGCGACCAGGGAGATACGCAGTATTTT. This encodes CATSDTSGSDQGDTQYF.

This chain uses TRBV7-9 with TRBJ1-1; no reliable D call. Germline loops: CDR1 SEHNR, CDR2 FQNEAQ (reference sequence). CDR3 length: 13 residues. With 3 bases removed from V and 5 bases from J, the gap between germline ends came to 10 bases. The CDR3: CASSFEGLTEAFF. CDR3 in DNA: TGTGCCAGCAGCTTTGAGGGATTAACTGAAGCTTTCTTT. Based on the CDR3 plus reference TRBV7-9 and TRBJ1-1, the full variable domain is DTGVSQNPRHKITKRGQNVTFRCDPISEHNRLYWYRQTLGQGPEFLTYFQNEAQLEKSRLLSDRFSAERPKGSFSTLEIQRTEQGDSAMYLCASSFEGLTEAFFGQGTRLTVV.

V usage is TRBV6-5 and J usage is TRBJ1-4, with 10 bases aligning to TRBD1. J gave up 1 base and V 6 bases, and 2 bases lay outside the gene matches. This CDR3 has 15 residues. Germline V gene lookup returns CDR1 MNHEY and CDR2 SVGAGI. The CDR3 loop is CASRGQGRTNEKLFF. CDR3 coding DNA: TGTGCCAGCAGGGGACAGGGGCGAACTAATGAAAAACTGTTTTTT.

The rearrangement links TRBV7-3 to TRBJ2-1, with D tentatively TRBD2 (5 bases). Germline CDR1 and CDR2: SGHTA and FQGTGA. V dropped 4 bases and J dropped 2 bases, with 6 bases sitting between them. The CDR3 is 13 amino acids. CDR3 amino acids: CASSYGTYNEQFF. The CDR3 coding sequence is TGTGCCAGCAGCTACGGGACCTACAATGAGCAGTTCTTC.

The chain combines TRBV6-5 with TRBJ1-3, with TRBD1 as a possible D gene (5 bases). The CDR3 totals 15 residues. Trimming stripped 5 bases from V and 0 bases from J, with 11 bases between. Germline CDR1 and CDR2: MNHEY and SVGAGI. Here the CDR3 DNA reads TGTGCCAGCAGTCGCGGGACCGACTCTGGAAACACCATATATTTT. Residues: CASSRGTDSGNTIYF.

In regard to this clone: This could be a read error, since a much larger clone is one nucleotide away. CDR3 bases: TGTGCCAGCAGCTTAGGGACAGTCTACGAGCAGTACTTC. It is translated as CASSLGTVYEQYF. This chain connects TRBV7-9 to TRBJ2-7; perhaps TRBD1 as D (6 bases). The CDR3 loop spans 13 amino acids. Germline loops: CDR1 SEHNR, CDR2 FQNEAQ (reference sequence). Deletions cut 1 base from V and 3 bases from J, with 7 bases between.

The chain recombines TRBV3-1 (or the pseudogene TRBV3-2) with TRBJ2-5; TRBD2 matches 8 bases. The germline V gene has CDR1 LGHDT and CDR2 YNNKEL (reference sequence). The ends lost 3 bases at V and 4 bases at J; junction bases unmatched: 4. The CDR3 has 14 residues. The CDR3 sequence is CASSHRGGRETQYF. The CDR3 coding sequence is TGTGCCAGCAGCCATCGGGGGGGAAGAGAGACCCAGTACTTC.

There are a few counts of this clone. The rearrangement links TRBV28 to TRBJ1-5, with D perhaps matching TRBD1 (6 bases). The CDR3 loop spans 14 amino acids. Per the germline V gene, CDR1 is MDHEN and CDR2 is SYDVKM. Between the trimmed V and J ends, which lost 8 bases and 5 bases, there was a span of 16 bases. Here the CDR3 reads CASVGNREYQPQHF. In DNA, the CDR3 is TGTGCCAGCGTAGGAAACAGGGAATATCAGCCCCAGCATTTT.

Notes on this clone: The germline gene is not matched at one end of the junction; a read error may be the cause. The V gene is TRBV7-7, the J gene TRBJ2-5; 8 bases match TRBD2. CDR1 is SSHAT, CDR2 FNYEAQ, per germline (reference sequence). This CDR3 comprises 14 residues. The CDR3: CASSLAGQMETQYF. CDR3 bases: TGTGCTAGCAGCTTAGCGGGACAAATGGAGACCCAGTACTTC.

The chain joins TRBV27 to TRBJ2-5; TRBD2 might be the D (5 bases). Trimming removed 8 bases at V and 5 bases at J, with 18 bases between. Germline V CDR1 and CDR2: MNHEY, SMNVEV (reference sequence). The CDR3 is 14 amino acids. CDR3 nucleotides: TGTGCCAGCTCGGAGGTTGGCCCGTGGGAGACCCAGTACTTC. As protein: CASSEVGPWETQYF.

Here the CDR3 DNA reads TGCGCCAGCAGCTTGGGGACAGGGGTAGCGACTAATGAAAAACTGTTTTTT. Its protein is CASSLGTGVATNEKLFF. The rearrangement joins TRBV5-1 to TRBJ1-4; 9 nucleotides match TRBD1. CDR3 length equals 17 residues. After removal of 0 bases from V and 2 bases from J, the junction contained 5 bases not matched to a gene. In germline, CDR1 is SGHRS, CDR2 YFSETQ.

The V and J genes are TRBV5-5 and TRBJ2-2; TRBD2 might be the D (6 bases). The V gene's germline CDR1 is SGHKS and CDR2 YYEKEE (reference sequence). The CDR3 covers 17 residues. Trimming left V 5 bases short and J 3 bases short, with 20 bases between. As DNA, the CDR3 is TGTGCCAGCAGTTCTGGTTTTTTTAGCGGTTACACCGGGGAGCTGTTTTTT. As protein: CASSSGFFSGYTGELFF.

In this sample, this clone turned up a few times. This sequence joins TRBV9 and TRBJ2-1; TRBD2 agrees at 7 bases. The trim removed 5 bases at V and 4 bases at J, leaving 9 bases unmatched. Germline V gene data show CDR1 as SGDLS and CDR2 as YYNGEE. This CDR3 is 15 amino acids long. The CDR3 is CASSTSGTGYNEQFF. DNA of the CDR3: TGTGCCAGCAGTACGAGCGGGACCGGATACAATGAGCAGTTCTTC.